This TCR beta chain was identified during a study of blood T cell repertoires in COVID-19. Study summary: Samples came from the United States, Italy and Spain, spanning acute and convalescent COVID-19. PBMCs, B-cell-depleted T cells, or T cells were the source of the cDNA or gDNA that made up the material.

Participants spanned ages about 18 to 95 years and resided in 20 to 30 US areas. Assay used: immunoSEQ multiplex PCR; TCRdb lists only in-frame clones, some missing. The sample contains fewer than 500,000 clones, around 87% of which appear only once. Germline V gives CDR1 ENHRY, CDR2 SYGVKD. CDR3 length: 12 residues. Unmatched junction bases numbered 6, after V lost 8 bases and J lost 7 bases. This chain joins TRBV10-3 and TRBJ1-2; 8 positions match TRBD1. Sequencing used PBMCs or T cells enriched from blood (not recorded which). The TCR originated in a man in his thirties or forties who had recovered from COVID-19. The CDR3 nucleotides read TGTGCCATCCAAGGACAGGGATTTGGCTACACCTTC. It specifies CAIQGQGFGYTF.